Listed here are 12 T cell receptor beta chains from one sample, sequenced in a study of OX40 agonist ivuxolimab in advanced cancers. The method behind the library was the immunoSEQ multiplex PCR assay. The immuneACCESS repertoire file appears here via TCRdb, limited to in-frame rearrangements. These files lack a portion of the clones; in checked studies, under half of the deficit traces to unresolved V genes, and the cause of the others is not known. The sample has about 73,000 clones on record, 90% of them singletons. The ten largest clones add up to around 0.51% of the sample. The specimen comprised CD4+ or CD8+ T cells sorted from blood, sampled in a trial of the OX40 agonist ivuxolimab. The source is an adult with an advanced solid tumor such as melanoma, head and neck, liver or kidney cancer.

The count of this clone is one. The CDR3 region is CASSPGTGREKLFF. CDR3 coding DNA: TGCGCCAGCAGCCCCGGGACGGGTCGCGAAAAACTGTTTTTT. The V and J genes are TRBV4-1 and TRBJ1-4; tentative D call: TRBD1 (5 bases). Germline CDR1 and CDR2: MGHRA and YSYEKL. V lost 4 bases and J lost 8, with 14 bases in between. The CDR3 length is 14 residues.

The genes are TRBV5-8 and TRBJ2-5, with 8 positions matching TRBD2. Per germline, CDR1 SGHTS and CDR2 YDEGEE. This CDR3 contains 17 residues. Germline trimming cut 6 bases from V and 4 bases from J; bases unmatched to any gene: 17. The CDR3 DNA sequence: TGTGCCAGCAAGCCCGAGTACGTCGGGAGGGCCGTAGAGACCCAGTACTTC. Amino acids: CASKPEYVGRAVETQYF.

The rearrangement uses TRBV29-1 and TRBJ2-5; TRBD1 matches at 8 bases. This CDR3 has 12 amino acids. Trimming removed 7 bases from V and 3 bases from J; junction bases left unmatched: 4. Germline V gene lookup returns CDR1 SQVTM and CDR2 ANQGSEA. The CDR3 region has the DNA TGCAGCGCCATACAGGGGGAAGAGACCCAGTACTTC. It is translated as CSAIQGEETQYF.

The chain couples TRBV29-1 to TRBJ1-1; no clear D gene. The CDR3 loop spans 13 amino acids. The germline CDR1 and CDR2 sequences are SQVTM and ANQGSEA. V dropped 6 bases and J dropped 12 bases, with 23 bases sitting between them. CDR3 sequence (DNA): TGCAGCGTCCGCGAACCCCAGAGGAGTTGGACTTTCTTT. It yields the protein CSVREPQRSWTFF. Together with reference TRBV29-1 and TRBJ1-1, the CDR3 gives the full variable domain: SAVISQKPSRDICQRGTSLTIQCQVDSQVTMMFWYRQQPGQSLTLIATANQGSEATYESGFVIDKFPISRPNLTFSTLTVSNMSPEDSSIYLCSVREPQRSWTFFGQGTRLTVV.

Notes on this clone: This CDR3 is also generated by other DNA sequences in the sample. The rearrangement joins TRBV18 to TRBJ2-5, with D unclear. The V end lost 3 bases, the J end lost 5 bases, and 7 bases lay between the germline ends. The CDR3 is made up of 12 amino acids. The germline V gene has CDR1 KGHSH and CDR2 LQKENI. DNA of the CDR3: TGTGCCAGCTCACCGTTGGGGGAGACCCAGTACTTC. It is translated as CASSPLGETQYF.

The rearrangement joins TRBV7-9 to TRBJ2-3, with a possible D match to TRBD2 (6 bases). There are 19 residues in the CDR3. Germline V gene lookup returns CDR1 SEHNR and CDR2 FQNEAQ (reference sequence). The ends were cut back, 5 bases at V and 3 bases at J, with 27 bases in the middle. CDR3 bases: TGTGCCAGCAGCCTTTTCCGGGACTTCCCGCTCGATCAAACAGATACGCAGTATTTT. Its protein is CASSLFRDFPLDQTDTQYF. Full variable domain (missing parts from reference TRBV7-9 and TRBJ2-3): DTGVSQNPRHKITKRGQNVTFRCDPISEHNRLYWYRQTLGQGPEFLTYFQNEAQLEKSRLLSDRFSAERPKGSFSTLEIQRTEQGDSAMYLCASSLFRDFPLDQTDTQYFGPGTRLTVL.

This chain connects TRBV6-1 to TRBJ2-7; D might be TRBD2 (5 bases). V lost 7 bases and J lost 6, with 13 bases in between. In germline, CDR1 is MNHNS, CDR2 SASEGT. This CDR3 contains 12 residues. The CDR3 sequence: CASTRPAGEQYF. CDR3 nucleotides: TGTGCCAGCACTAGGCCGGCGGGCGAGCAGTACTTC.

This clone showed up just once. J is TRBJ2-5 and V is TRBV18; D might be TRBD2 (6 bases). Trimming took 3 bases from V and 1 from J, leaving 9 bases between them. This CDR3 region has 14 residues. Germline V gene data show CDR1 as KGHSH and CDR2 as LQKENI. The CDR3 region is CASSPGGVQETQYF. As DNA, the CDR3 is TGTGCCAGCTCACCGGGCGGGGTCCAAGAGACCCAGTACTTC. The full variable domain, rest sourced from reference TRBV18 and TRBJ2-5, is NAGVMQNPRHLVRRRGQEARLRCSPMKGHSHVYWYRQLPEEGLKFMVYLQKENIIDESGMPKERFSAEFPKEGPSILRIQQVVRGDSAAYFCASSPGGVQETQYFGPGTRLLVL.

The rearrangement joins TRBV28 to TRBJ2-5, with 8 bases identical to TRBD1. V was clipped by 10 bases and J by 1 base; unmatched bases: 5. The CDR3 totals 13 residues. Germline lookup yields CDR1 MDHEN and CDR2 SYDVKM. CDR3 coding DNA: TGTGCCATTCGGGACAGGACCCAAGAGACCCAGTACTTC. Protein sequence: CAIRDRTQETQYF.

This chain joins TRBV6-1 and TRBJ2-3; 8 bases are a match to TRBD2. The CDR3 runs 16 residues. The V gene's germline CDR1 is MNHNS and CDR2 SASEGT. The V gene end was trimmed by 3 bases and the J gene end by 6 bases; junction bases not matched to a gene: 11. The CDR3 region has the DNA TGTGCCAGCAGTGATAAGTACTGGCGGGAGGAGGATACGCAGTATTTT. This codes for CASSDKYWREEDTQYF.

The chain employs TRBV5-4 and TRBJ2-2, with 12 bases lining up with TRBD2. Trimming removed 4 bases from V and 3 bases from J; junction bases left unmatched: 4. The CDR3 length is 16 residues. Germline V gene lookup returns CDR1 SGHNT and CDR2 YYREEE (reference sequence). CDR3 bases: TGTGCCAGCAGCCCCCTAGCGGGAGGGTACACCGGGGAGCTGTTTTTT. This gives the protein CASSPLAGGYTGELFF.

The chain links TRBV12-5 to TRBJ2-3; maybe TRBD2 (6 bases). Trimming shortened V by 1 base and J by 2 bases, and 13 bases separated the two germline ends. The CDR3 is 16 residues long. Looked up from germline, CDR1 is LGHNT and CDR2 is FRNRAP. CDR3 DNA: TGTGCTAGTGGTTTGGGGATAGCGGCCTCCACAGATACGCAGTATTTT. It specifies CASGLGIAASTDTQYF.